This T cell receptor beta chain originates from a study of T cells in Graves' hyperthyroidism and ophthalmopathy. Subjects with ophthalmopathy showed a Clinical Activity Score no lower than 3, a NOSPECS grade no lower than 4, and a duration shorter than 3 months. This sample holds PBMCs from roughly 10 ml fresh peripheral blood. This clonotype was picked up many times. The CDR3 loop spans 16 amino acids. Between the trimmed V and J ends, which lost 0 bases and 0 bases, there was a span of 9 bases. Germline V gene data show CDR1 as LNHNV and CDR2 as YYDKDF (reference sequence). The CDR3 regions of TCR beta were amplified from RNA transcripts. The HTBI primer set was used in a first-round RT-PCR of the TCR CDR3. TCRdb reprocessed the multiplex PCR reads with MiXCR, giving one entry per CDR3 protein. Of 600,000 or so distinct CDR3 sequences in the sample, 13% to 15% were seen once.

V is TRBV15 and J is TRBJ2-1, with D possibly matching TRBD2 (5 bases). What was sequenced was blood. This receptor was taken from a woman aged 45-65 years with Graves' ophthalmopathy. The CDR3 nucleotides are TGTGCCACCAGCAGAGAAAGAGCGGCCTCCTACAATGAGCAGTTCTTC. Its translation is CATSRERAASYNEQFF.